Listed below are T cell receptor beta chains from one sample, sequenced in a study of blood T cell repertoires in COVID-19. Profiled with immunoSEQ multiplex PCR; TCRdb holds only in-frame clones, not every one. The data hold 65,000 to 75,000 clones, with roughly 81% observed a single time. The sequencing input was peripheral blood. These receptors all stem from a man at least 80 years old with acute or convalescent COVID-19. CDR3s include the opening cysteine and the closing phenylalanine or tryptophan. Each record gives: clone size, J gene, D gene, V gene, CDR3 protein, CDR3 DNA. A D gene is named only where the DNA matches it firmly. Size is omitted from some rows. Given values are once, few, many or a class for expanded clones.

once,TRBJ2-7,TRBD1,TRBV7-6,CASSQTGGSYEQYF,TGTGCCAGCAGCCAGACAGGGGGCTCCTACGAGCAGTACTTC
NA,TRBJ2-1,TRBD1,TRBV7-9,CASSFYRTGYNEQFF,TGTGCCAGCAGCTTTTATAGGACAGGGTACAATGAGCAGTTCTTC
NA,TRBJ2-7,NA,TRBV28,CASSASSYEQYF,TGTGCCAGCAGTGCCAGCTCCTACGAGCAGTACTTC
NA,TRBJ1-6,NA,TRBV11-2,CASSIDRSSPLHF,TGTGCCAGCAGCATTGACAGGAGTTCACCCCTCCACTTT
NA,TRBJ2-2,NA,TRBV11-3,CASSLDYSGELFF,TGTGCCAGCAGCTTAGATTACTCCGGGGAGCTGTTTTTT
NA,TRBJ2-6,TRBD1,TRBV7-3,CASSSGQGAHGANVLTF,TGTGCCAGCAGCTCCGGACAGGGGGCGCATGGGGCCAACGTCCTGACTTTC
once,TRBJ2-1,NA,TRBV24-1,CATSDLPGKSSYNEQFF,TGTGCCACCAGTGATTTGCCCGGGAAAAGCTCCTACAATGAGCAGTTCTTC
NA,TRBJ2-2,NA,TRBV13,CASSKKVRVNTGELFF,TGTGCCAGCAGCAAAAAAGTTCGGGTGAACACCGGGGAGCTGTTTTTT
NA,TRBJ1-5,NA,TRBV6-5,CASSYGADAQPQHF,TGTGCCAGCAGTTACGGGGCAGACGCTCAGCCCCAGCATTTT
NA,TRBJ2-7,NA,TRBV27,CASRQTGHLYEQYF,TGTGCCAGTCGACAGACGGGACACCTCTACGAGCAGTACTTC
NA,TRBJ1-1,NA,TRBV6-4,CASSVGPNTEAFF,TGTGCCAGCAGCGTGGGCCCGAACACTGAAGCTTTCTTT